Presented here are 18 T cell receptor beta chains from one specimen sequenced in a study of T cells in tuberculosis. Repertoires were generated with immunoSEQ multiplex PCR, while TCRdb's copy carries only in-frame clones and drops some. The sample lists some 30,000 clones, roughly nine tenths occurring once. Time point given: new active TB diagnosis, blood taken before or within 7 days of starting treatment. The specimen comprised PBMCs, sampled at tuberculosis diagnosis. These receptors originate from an adult with tuberculosis.

This chain uses TRBV29-1 with TRBJ2-3; D gene unclear. Germline CDR1 is SQVTM and CDR2 is ANQGSEA. V dropped 3 bases and J dropped 0 bases, with 10 bases sitting between them. This CDR3 is built from 14 residues. CDR3 sequence (DNA): TGCAGCGTTGATGAGCAGGATAGCACAGATACGCAGTATTTT. It yields the protein CSVDEQDSTDTQYF.

This clone came up a few times. V gene TRBV2 combines with J gene TRBJ1-2, with TRBD1 matching 9 bases. The J segment lost 7 bases and the V segment lost 6 bases, leaving 12 bases of the junction unmatched. This CDR3 has 15 amino acids. From germline, CDR1 is SNHLY and CDR2 FYNNEI. CDR3 sequence (DNA): TGTGCCAGCAGAGACCTAACAGGGGGCAATGGTGGCTACACCTTC. Amino acids: CASRDLTGGNGGYTF.

V and J are TRBV14 and TRBJ2-1; 8 bases map to TRBD2. This CDR3 is built from 15 residues. V gave up 1 base and J gave up 5 bases; unmatched junction bases: 4. Germline V gene lookup returns CDR1 SGHDN and CDR2 FVKESK. This chain's CDR3 is CASSQAGGLDNEQFF. The CDR3 region has the DNA TGTGCCAGCAGCCAAGCGGGGGGGCTCGACAATGAGCAGTTCTTC.

The chain is built from TRBV2 and TRBJ2-1; the match to TRBD1 covers 9 bases. The CDR3 totals 16 residues. Germline CDR1 SNHLY, CDR2 FYNNEI. The V and J ends lost 6 bases and 7 bases, in that order; junction bases with no gene match: 13. The CDR3 region is CASSLGPGQGWNEQFF. CDR3 bases: TGTGCCAGCAGCCTGGGCCCGGGACAGGGTTGGAATGAGCAGTTCTTC.

This chain joins TRBV6-5 and TRBJ1-1, with D unresolved. This CDR3 spans 16 amino acids. The germline V gene has CDR1 MNHEY and CDR2 SVGAGI. V was trimmed by 1 base and J by 4 bases, leaving 16 bases between them. CDR3 sequence reads: CASSYLPTLGGTEAFF. In DNA, the CDR3 is TGTGCCAGCAGTTACTTACCGACGCTTGGCGGCACTGAAGCTTTCTTT.

V is TRBV10-3 and J is TRBJ1-6; 7 bases map to TRBD1. The CDR3 loop spans 13 amino acids. Trimming removed 10 bases from V and 5 bases from J; junction bases left unmatched: 5. The V gene's germline CDR1 is ENHRY and CDR2 SYGVKD. The DNA of the CDR3 is TGTGCCACGAGGGGGCGCGATAATTCACCCCTCCACTTT. As protein: CATRGRDNSPLHF.

The chain joins TRBV5-4 to TRBJ1-6; no clear D. This CDR3 has 13 amino acids. Germline V lookup: CDR1 SGHNT, CDR2 YYREEE (reference sequence). With 2 bases removed from V and 7 bases from J, the gap between germline ends came to 7 bases. CDR3 in DNA: TGTGCCAGCAGCTTATCGGGGAATTCACCCCTCCACTTT. It specifies CASSLSGNSPLHF.

The chain uses TRBV6-1 and TRBJ1-3; D is ambiguous. V lost 6 bases and J 0 bases, leaving 9 bases between the germline ends. This CDR3 has 14 amino acids. Per germline, CDR1 MNHNS and CDR2 SASEGT. In DNA form, the CDR3 reads TGTGCCAGCAGGACGGGATTCTCTGGAAACACCATATATTTT. Translated: CASRTGFSGNTIYF.

The rearrangement uses TRBV5-4 and TRBJ1-1; possible D gene TRBD1, 5 bases. Per the germline V gene, CDR1 is SGHNT and CDR2 is YYREEE (reference sequence). V lost 3 bases and J lost 0, with 12 bases in between. This CDR3 has 15 amino acids. As DNA, the CDR3 is TGTGCCAGCAGCTCAAAAGACAGCATGAACACTGAAGCTTTCTTT. This translates into CASSSKDSMNTEAFF.

This clone was detected only once. The chain uses TRBV7-6 and TRBJ2-3; D is unresolved. V lost 4 bases and J lost 5, with 16 bases in between. This CDR3 is built from 15 residues. Per germline, CDR1 SGHVS and CDR2 FNYEAQ. The CDR3 reads CASSSSVLIQDTQYF. The CDR3 region has the DNA TGTGCCAGCAGCTCAAGCGTGCTCATCCAAGATACGCAGTATTTT.

This clone was detected only once. This chain joins TRBV2 and TRBJ1-3; 10 bases line up with TRBD1. V lost 7 bases to trimming and J lost 3 bases; unmatched junction nucleotides: 12. The germline gives CDR1 SNHLY, CDR2 FYNNEI. This CDR3 contains 17 residues. This CDR3 is CASTDSRDRGIGNTIYF. The CDR3 DNA reads TGTGCCAGCACCGATAGCCGGGACAGGGGTATTGGAAACACCATATATTTT.

The gene calls are TRBV4-2 and TRBJ2-5, with D hard to call. The V gene's germline CDR1 is LGHNA and CDR2 YNFKEQ. The CDR3 sequence is 14 residues long. V was cut by 1 base and J by 4 bases, with 10 bases left in between. The CDR3 loop is CASSQVQQIETQYF. The DNA of the CDR3 is TGTGCCAGCAGCCAAGTACAGCAAATAGAGACCCAGTACTTC.

The gene calls are TRBV7-3 and TRBJ2-7; D is undetermined. Germline V lookup: CDR1 SGHTA, CDR2 FQGTGA. Deletions cut 5 bases from V and 3 bases from J, with 23 bases between. The CDR3 contains 17 residues. CDR3 amino acids: CASSPLGPTLSDYEQYF. The CDR3 coding sequence is TGTGCCAGCAGCCCCCTGGGCCCAACCTTATCGGACTACGAGCAGTACTTC.

This rearrangement joins TRBV28 to TRBJ2-5, with 11 bases aligning to TRBD2. The CDR3 is 14 residues long. J gave up 4 bases and V 2 bases, and 0 bases lay outside the gene matches. CDR1 is MDHEN and CDR2 is SYDVKM in the germline V gene. The CDR3 DNA reads TGTGCCAGCAGTTTAACTAGCGGGGGAGAGACCCAGTACTTC. Translated, it gives CASSLTSGGETQYF.

The chain links TRBV15 to TRBJ2-7; possibly TRBD2 for D (5 bases). Looked up from germline, CDR1 is LNHNV and CDR2 is YYDKDF (reference sequence). Trimming shortened V by 0 bases and J by 5 bases, and 14 bases separated the two germline ends. The CDR3 length is 15 residues. The CDR3: CATSRDPGSPDEQYF. The CDR3 nucleotides read TGTGCCACCAGCAGAGATCCGGGGAGTCCCGACGAGCAGTACTTC.

The chain combines TRBV4-1 with TRBJ1-4; 10 nucleotides agree with TRBD1. The germline V gene has CDR1 MGHRA and CDR2 YSYEKL. The V gene end was trimmed by 4 bases and the J gene end by 3 bases; junction bases not matched to a gene: 5. This CDR3 comprises 16 residues. This chain's CDR3 is CASSRDRGRSNEKLFF. DNA for the CDR3: TGCGCCAGCAGCCGGGACAGGGGACGATCTAATGAAAAACTGTTTTTT.

This clone was seen only once. The V call is TRBV14, the J call TRBJ2-7; D not resolved. CDR1 is SGHDN, CDR2 FVKESK, per germline. The V and J ends lost 1 base and 2 bases respectively, with 6 bases between them. This CDR3 is 13 amino acids long. The CDR3 reads CASSQGEAYEQYF. The CDR3 DNA sequence: TGTGCCAGCAGCCAAGGCGAGGCCTACGAGCAGTACTTC.

This clone was detected only once. This chain connects TRBV9 to TRBJ2-5; 8 bases agree with TRBD2. Germline V gene data show CDR1 as SGDLS and CDR2 as YYNGEE. The CDR3 is made up of 18 amino acids. J was trimmed by 1 base and V by 0 bases; bases with no gene match: 11. CDR3 nucleotide sequence: TGTGCCAGCAGCGTAGCCGCGGGGGGACGGCAGGTCCAAGAGACCCAGTACTTC. Translation: CASSVAAGGRQVQETQYF. The full variable domain, with the rest looked up from reference TRBV9 and TRBJ2-5, is DSGVTQTPKHLITATGQRVTLRCSPRSGDLSVYWYQQSLDQGLQFLIQYYNGEERAKGNILERFSAQQFPDLHSELNLSSLELGDSALYFCASSVAAGGRQVQETQYFGPGTRLLVL.